This entry lists 23 T cell receptor beta chains sequenced from one sample in a study of blood T cell repertoires in COVID-19. Sequenced by immunoSEQ multiplex PCR; TCRdb stores in-frame clones only, minus some. The table shows under 85,000 clones, with around 74% occurring only once. Sequencing was done on a sample of peripheral blood. The receptors stem from a human donor in a cohort sampled during active COVID-19.

This clone was found once. The chain recombines TRBV6-5 with TRBJ1-1; D not resolved. Trimming shortened V by 7 bases and J by 0 bases, and 12 bases separated the two germline ends. CDR3 length equals 14 residues. Germline V gene sequence: CDR1 MNHEY, CDR2 SVGAGI. CDR3 region: CASIRAGLNTEAFF. CDR3 nucleotide sequence: TGTGCCAGCATTAGGGCGGGCTTGAACACTGAAGCTTTCTTT.

This clone was seen a single time. The chain is built from TRBV19 and TRBJ2-7; TRBD1 agrees at 10 bases. The V segment lost 4 bases and the J segment 3 bases; nucleotides outside the gene matches: 9. The CDR3 length is 16 residues. Germline-derived CDR1 and CDR2 are LNHDA and SQIVND (reference sequence). The CDR3, as DNA: TGTGCCAGTAGTAGGCCGATCGGACAGGGGGTCTACGAGCAGTACTTC. It encodes CASSRPIGQGVYEQYF.

The gene calls are TRBV4-1 and TRBJ2-7, with TRBD1 identical over 10 bases. CDR3 length equals 16 residues. Per the germline V gene, CDR1 is MGHRA and CDR2 is YSYEKL. The J segment lost 6 bases and the V segment lost 2 bases, leaving 10 bases of the junction unmatched. CDR3 DNA sequence: TGCGCCAGCAGCCAACTACCGGGGACAGGGGAGGGCGAGCAGTACTTC. It yields the protein CASSQLPGTGEGEQYF.

The genes are TRBV6-5 and TRBJ1-1, with a possible D match to TRBD1 (5 bases). This CDR3 has 14 amino acids. V dropped 5 bases and J dropped 0 bases, with 10 bases sitting between them. The germline V gene has CDR1 MNHEY and CDR2 SVGAGI. This CDR3 reads CASSRQGLNTEAFF. The CDR3 coding sequence is TGTGCCAGCAGTCGGCAGGGTCTGAACACTGAAGCTTTCTTT.

This clone was picked up one time. The chain couples TRBV5-6 to TRBJ2-7, with D uncertain. Germline V lookup: CDR1 SGHDT, CDR2 YYEEEE. V lost 1 base and J 2 bases, leaving 10 bases between the germline ends. The CDR3 spans 14 residues. The CDR3 DNA follows: TGTGCCAGCAGCTTGAATCTGGGCCCCTACGAGCAGTACTTC. Translation: CASSLNLGPYEQYF.

The sample holds one count of this clone. The V call is TRBV7-9, the J call TRBJ2-3; TRBD2 is a possible D gene (6 bases). Trimming pared 4 bases from V and 8 bases from J, leaving 10 bases between. Per germline, CDR1 SEHNR and CDR2 FQNEAQ (reference sequence). This CDR3 has 12 amino acids. The CDR3 DNA reads as TGTGCCAGCAGCTCCGAAGCGGGTACGCAGTATTTT. Translated: CASSSEAGTQYF.

The J gene is TRBJ1-1, the V gene TRBV5-1; 8 nucleotides agree with TRBD1. The CDR3 extends over 15 amino acids. Germline lookup yields CDR1 SGHRS and CDR2 YFSETQ. J was trimmed by 4 bases and V by 4 bases; bases with no gene match: 9. The CDR3 DNA reads as TGCGCCAGCAGCCAGCAGGGGGCGCCGGCCACTGAAGCTTTCTTT. It specifies CASSQQGAPATEAFF.

This rearrangement joins TRBV6-5 to TRBJ2-1, with TRBD2 matching over 10 bases. Germline-derived CDR1 and CDR2 are MNHEY and SVGAGI. J gave up 13 bases and V 7 bases, and 10 bases lay outside the gene matches. This CDR3 is 13 amino acids long. The chain's CDR3 is CASTNIAGGRQFF. CDR3 nucleotide sequence: TGTGCCAGCACCAACATAGCGGGGGGTCGCCAGTTCTTC.

This clone is a singleton in its sample. V and J are TRBV18 and TRBJ2-1; 9 bases agree with TRBD2. Germline CDR1 and CDR2: KGHSH and LQKENI. With V trimmed by 2 bases and J by 4 bases, 9 bases remained unmatched. The CDR3 sequence is 17 residues long. CDR3 region: CASSPYTSGSAYNEQFF. CDR3 DNA: TGTGCCAGCTCACCATACACTAGCGGGTCGGCATACAATGAGCAGTTCTTC.

V is TRBV15 and J is TRBJ2-7, with TRBD2 matching 8 bases. V shed 0 bases and J 4 bases; nucleotides not matched to a gene: 11. This CDR3 spans 17 amino acids. From germline, CDR1 is LNHNV and CDR2 YYDKDF (reference sequence). The CDR3 DNA sequence: TGTGCCACCAGCAGAGATCTCGGGAGGGGAGGGTTTTACGAGCAGTACTTC. It yields the protein CATSRDLGRGGFYEQYF.

This clone turned up a few times. Written as DNA, the CDR3 is TGTGCCTGGAGTAGGGGGAACTATGGCTACACCTTC. Protein sequence: CAWSRGNYGYTF. The V and J genes are TRBV30 and TRBJ1-2; weak D call: TRBD1 (6 bases). The germline gives CDR1 GTSNPN, CDR2 SVGIG (reference sequence). V lost 2 bases and J 2 bases, leaving 6 bases between the germline ends. This CDR3 region has 12 residues.

A note on this clone: Other nucleotide sequences from this sample produce the same CDR3. The chain combines TRBV5-1 with TRBJ2-2; possible D gene TRBD2, 6 bases. Germline-derived CDR1 and CDR2 are SGHRS and YFSETQ. This CDR3 has 15 amino acids. V lost 2 bases and J 1 base, leaving 9 bases between the germline ends. CDR3: CASSLRGMNTGELFF. The CDR3 region has the DNA TGCGCCAGCAGCTTACGGGGGATGAACACCGGGGAGCTGTTTTTT. Based on the CDR3 plus reference TRBV5-1 and TRBJ2-2, the full variable domain is KAGVTQTPRYLIKTRGQQVTLSCSPISGHRSVSWYQQTPGQGLQFLFEYFSETQRNKGNFPGRFSGRQFSNSRSEMNVSTLELGDSALYLCASSLRGMNTGELFFGEGSRLTVL.

The V call is TRBV9, the J call TRBJ2-7, with 7 bases fitting TRBD1. The CDR3 totals 15 residues. Per the germline V gene, CDR1 is SGDLS and CDR2 is YYNGEE. V shed 3 bases and J 0 bases; nucleotides not matched to a gene: 6. As DNA, the CDR3 is TGTGCCAGCAGCGAGGCGACAGGGTACTCCTACGAGCAGTACTTC. Protein: CASSEATGYSYEQYF.

The chain joins TRBV4-1 to TRBJ1-2, with D possibly matching TRBD1 (5 bases). The CDR3 is 16 residues long. CDR1 and CDR2 from the germline V gene are MGHRA and YSYEKL. V lost 0 bases, J lost 2 bases, and 13 bases lay in between. CDR3 coding DNA: TGCGCCAGCAGCCAAGAGGGACTCCCCGGGAACTATGGCTACACCTTC. Translated: CASSQEGLPGNYGYTF.

V usage is TRBV24-1 and J usage is TRBJ1-1; the match to TRBD1 covers 11 bases. The CDR3 runs to 15 residues. Germline CDR1 KGHDR, CDR2 SFDVKD. V was pared by 5 bases and J by 4 bases, with 5 bases of the junction left unmatched. CDR3 amino acids: CATSGHGTGGTEAFF. The CDR3 DNA reads TGTGCCACCAGTGGCCACGGGACAGGGGGCACTGAAGCTTTCTTT.

The rearrangement links TRBV12-3 or TRBV12-4 to TRBJ2-7; no clear D. CDR3 size: 11 residues. Trimming stripped 3 bases from V and 4 bases from J, with 4 bases between. CDR3 sequence (DNA): TGTGCCAGCAGTTTCGGTTACGAGCAGTACTTC. Amino acid sequence: CASSFGYEQYF.

The CDR3 loop is CASSTYGGGDEQYF. In nucleotides, the CDR3 is TGTGCCAGCAGCACATACGGGGGGGGCGACGAGCAGTACTTC. The chain has TRBV7-2 and TRBJ2-7; 8 nucleotides line up with TRBD2. Trimming removed 5 bases from V and 5 bases from J; junction bases left unmatched: 8. Looked up from germline, CDR1 is SGHTA and CDR2 is FQGNSA. CDR3 length: 14 amino acids. Full variable domain (outside the CDR3, taken from reference TRBV7-2 and TRBJ2-7): GAGVSQSPSNKVTEKGKDVELRCDPISGHTALYWYRQSLGQGLEFLIYFQGNSAPDKSGLPSDRFSAERTGGSVSTLTIQRTQQEDSAVYLCASSTYGGGDEQYFGPGTRLTVT.

J is TRBJ2-2 and V is TRBV10-1, with a weak D call TRBD2 (5 bases). CDR3 size: 14 residues. The V and J ends lost 5 bases and 7 bases respectively, with 14 bases between them. Per the germline V gene, CDR1 is WNHNN and CDR2 is SYGVQD (reference sequence). The CDR3 DNA is TGCGCCAGCAGTTTCGGGGTTGGCGGCGGGGAGCTGTTTTTT. It codes for CASSFGVGGGELFF.

CDR3 coding DNA: TGCGCCAGCAGCTTGGACGGACAGGGGAACTATGGCTACACCTTC. Its translation: CASSLDGQGNYGYTF. The J gene is TRBJ1-2, the V gene TRBV5-1; 9 bases line up with TRBD1. Germline trimming cut 0 bases from V and 2 bases from J; bases unmatched to any gene: 2. The germline gives CDR1 SGHRS, CDR2 YFSETQ. There are 15 residues in the CDR3.

The gene calls are TRBV7-9 and TRBJ2-5; tentatively, D is TRBD2 (7 bases). Per the germline V gene, CDR1 is SEHNR and CDR2 is FQNEAQ (reference sequence). The CDR3 has 15 amino acids. The germline V and J ends were trimmed by 0 bases and 4 bases, with 12 bases remaining between them. CDR3 amino acids: CASSLAGGRPETQYF. Written as DNA, the CDR3 is TGTGCCAGCAGCTTAGCCGGGGGGCGCCCAGAGACCCAGTACTTC.

The V call is TRBV5-1, the J call TRBJ1-1; D gene unclear. Between the trimmed V and J ends, which lost 6 bases and 3 bases, there was a span of 15 bases. CDR1 and CDR2 (germline): SGHRS, YFSETQ. There are 14 residues in the CDR3. CDR3 loop: CASMSGRRDTEAFF. As DNA, the CDR3 is TGCGCCAGCATGAGTGGCAGGAGGGACACTGAAGCTTTCTTT.

The V gene is TRBV12-3 or TRBV12-4, the J gene TRBJ2-2, with D perhaps TRBD2 (5 bases). Trimming stripped 5 bases from V and 7 bases from J, with 11 bases between. The CDR3 extends over 13 amino acids. Here the CDR3 DNA reads TGTGCCAGCAGTCGGTTGAGGGACGGGGAGCTGTTTTTT. It is translated as CASSRLRDGELFF.

The CDR3 region has the DNA TGTGCCAGCTCACCCCGTTCGACAGGGAGCTCCTATAATTCACCCCTCCACTTT. Protein: CASSPRSTGSSYNSPLHF. This chain connects TRBV18 to TRBJ1-6, with 7 nucleotides matching TRBD1. This CDR3 is 18 amino acids long. Germline assignment: CDR1 KGHSH and CDR2 LQKENI. With 3 bases clipped from V and 0 bases from J, the junction kept 8 bases outside the gene matches.